The 7 T cell receptor beta chains in this list originate from one sample, sequenced in a study of vaccination and CD4 T cells after COVID-19. These receptors' antigens are unknown. The sample's treatment: roughly 10-day PBMC culture with coronavirus spike peptide pools or control peptides (ViraFEST assay). Cultured CD4+ T cells had their DNA profiled by the Oncomine TCR Beta short-read assay. In TCRdb, the PCR reads were re-called with MiXCR into one record per CDR3 protein. The sample yields 20,000 to 25,000 distinct CDR3 sequences, 67% seen once. The sample here was CD4+ T cells from blood, cultured in vitro, taken after SARS-CoV-2 vaccination. These receptors were obtained from a human donor who received a COVID-19 vaccine.

This clonotype turned up a few times. The rearrangement uses TRBV7-8 and TRBJ1-5, with TRBD1 identical over 11 bases. Germline loops: CDR1 SGHVS, CDR2 FQNEAQ. The CDR3 has 18 residues. V trimming: 1 base; J trimming: 6 bases; junction bases outside the gene matches: 11. DNA for the CDR3: TGTGCCAGCAGCTTAGGGGGACAGGGGGGGCTATTAGGTCAGCCCCAGCATTTT. It translates to CASSLGGQGGLLGQPQHF. Drawing the rest from reference TRBV7-8 and TRBJ1-5, the complete variable domain is GAGVSQSPRYKVAKRGQDVALRCDPISGHVSLFWYQQALGQGPEFLTYFQNEAQLDKSGLPSDRFFAERPEGSVSTLKIQRTQQEDSAVYLCASSLGGQGGLLGQPQHFGDGTRLSIL.

This chain links TRBV12-3 or TRBV12-4 with TRBJ1-1, with D possibly matching TRBD1 (6 bases). This CDR3 contains 14 residues. The germline V and J ends were trimmed by 6 bases and 0 bases, with 11 bases remaining between them. The CDR3 reads CASSPAGVNTEAFF. The CDR3 DNA sequence: TGTGCCAGCAGCCCCGCAGGGGTGAACACTGAAGCTTTCTTT.

This sequence joins TRBV7-8 and TRBJ2-2; 7 bases are a match to TRBD1. The CDR3 totals 17 residues. The germline V gene encodes CDR1 SGHVS and CDR2 FQNEAQ. The trim removed 1 base at V and 8 bases at J, leaving 13 bases unmatched. The CDR3 DNA reads as TGTGCCAGCAGCTTAGAATGGAGATACAGGGGAGAGGGGGAGCTGTTTTTT. It yields the protein CASSLEWRYRGEGELFF.

This sequence joins TRBV6-5 and TRBJ1-2; no definite D call. The CDR3 is 18 amino acids. Germline V gene data show CDR1 as MNHEY and CDR2 as SVGAGI. The V end lost 4 bases, the J end lost 5 bases, and 26 bases lay between the germline ends. The CDR3 sequence is CASSSRNGEGTLHYGYTF. Here the CDR3 DNA reads TGTGCCAGCAGTTCCCGTAATGGGGAGGGAACCCTTCATTATGGCTACACCTTC.

The chain is built from TRBV6-5 and TRBJ2-2, with D perhaps matching TRBD2 (6 bases). The CDR3 has 16 amino acids. Trimming pared 3 bases from V and 0 bases from J, leaving 11 bases between. Germline lookup yields CDR1 MNHEY and CDR2 SVGAGI. CDR3 region: CASSYARGANTGELFF. The CDR3 region has the DNA TGTGCCAGCAGTTATGCGCGGGGAGCGAACACCGGGGAGCTGTTTTTT.

This clonotype was picked up a small number of times. This chain joins TRBV6-1 and TRBJ2-7, with TRBD1 matching 8 bases. V shed 5 bases and J 2 bases; nucleotides not matched to a gene: 8. Germline-derived CDR1 and CDR2 are MNHNS and SASEGT. CDR3 length equals 15 residues. The CDR3 nucleotides read TGTGCCAGCAGTCCGCCAGGGGGCGAGGCCTACGAGCAGTACTTC. Translating gives CASSPPGGEAYEQYF.

The rearrangement joins TRBV6-1 to TRBJ2-3, with TRBD2 matching 8 bases. The CDR3 totals 14 residues. V lost 6 bases, J lost 5 bases, and 7 bases stayed unmatched. Germline CDR1 MNHNS, CDR2 SASEGT. The CDR3 loop is CASSPGLAQDTQYF. The CDR3 nucleotides read TGTGCCAGCAGCCCCGGACTAGCCCAAGATACGCAGTATTTT.